These 5 T cell receptor beta chains originate from one sample sequenced in a study of shared clonotypes between healthy human individuals (dated by TCRdb to about 2020). The library relied on the immunoSEQ multiplex PCR assay. As stored in TCRdb, this immuneACCESS dataset retains in-frame rearrangements with V and J assigned. A fraction of the clones does not appear; measured against another copy, unresolved V genes explain less than half of the discrepancy, and the remainder lacks a known reason. The sample records about 2.3 million clones, 90% to 95% of which are singletons. 0.35% to 0.45% of the sample is held by the ten biggest clonotypes. Source material: naive CD4+ T cells from PBMCs. Explained via the paper, the cell subset or site label denotes: CD45RA+ positively selected. The receptors come from a man younger than 30 in good health. Some clones in this sample may be carry-over from other donors' samples.

V is TRBV4-3 and J is TRBJ2-1; no firm D call. V lost 0 bases, J lost 13 bases, and 19 bases lay in between. CDR3 length: 15 residues. Germline loops: CDR1 LGHNA, CDR2 YSLEER. The CDR3 loop reads CASSQDTLPTRRQFF. The CDR3 nucleotides read TGCGCCAGCAGCCAAGACACGCTACCCACCCGCCGTCAGTTCTTC.

The chain employs TRBV28 and TRBJ2-7; 9 nucleotides align to TRBD2. In germline, CDR1 is MDHEN, CDR2 SYDVKM. With 8 bases clipped from V and 3 bases from J, the junction kept 8 bases outside the gene matches. This CDR3 region has 14 residues. Here the CDR3 reads CASATLAGYYEQYF. Written as DNA, the CDR3 is TGTGCCAGCGCCACTCTAGCGGGGTACTACGAGCAGTACTTC.

The chain carries TRBV28 and TRBJ1-2; 9 positions match TRBD1. The CDR3 covers 19 residues. Germline V CDR1 and CDR2: MDHEN, SYDVKM. Losses at the gene ends were 6 bases for V and 8 bases for J; bases not matched to a gene: 25. CDR3 sequence (DNA): TGTGCCAGCAGCCATCAGGACAGGGGCCACTCTTGGTTTAGTTTCGGCTACACCTTC. Protein: CASSHQDRGHSWFSFGYTF.

A remark on this clone: The same CDR3 arises from other DNA sequences in this sample as well. The genes are TRBV7-2 and TRBJ2-5; D perhaps matches TRBD2 (6 bases). Trimming cost V 1 base and J 5 bases, with 8 bases left between them. CDR1 SGHTA and CDR2 FQGNSA come from the germline V gene. This CDR3 contains 13 residues. The DNA for the CDR3 is TGTGCCAGCAGCTTAGTCCGGGAGGAGACCCAGTACTTC. The encoded protein is CASSLVREETQYF.

V is TRBV7-3 and J is TRBJ2-7; 7 bases align to TRBD1. CDR1 and CDR2 from the germline V gene are SGHTA and FQGTGA. The CDR3 consists of 14 residues. Trimming at V came to 5 bases and at J to 2 bases, leaving 6 bases not matched to a gene. This CDR3 reads CASSLSGQPYEQYF. In DNA, the CDR3 is TGTGCCAGCAGCCTATCGGGACAGCCCTACGAGCAGTACTTC.